A selection of T cell receptor beta chains follows, all from one sample in a study of blood T cell repertoires in COVID-19. Here immunoSEQ multiplex PCR was the method, and the copy in TCRdb shows in-frame clones only, minus some. In the table there are 87,000 or so clones, 86% of which are singletons. Source material: peripheral blood. The receptors stem from a woman over 75 in a cohort sampled during active or convalescent COVID-19. The conserved cysteine and the conserved F or W are not part of the CDR3 here.

CDR3 protein: ASSQGGNEQF
J gene: TRBJ2-1
V gene: TRBV16

CDR3 protein: ASSLGQQGTETQY
J gene: TRBJ2-5
V gene: TRBV5-1

CDR3 protein: ASSLGRGGGTEAF
J gene: TRBJ1-1
V gene: TRBV5-4

CDR3 protein: ASSFGGLAGNEQY
J gene: TRBJ2-7
V gene: TRBV5-4

CDR3 protein: ASSSSGADTQY
J gene: TRBJ2-3
V gene: TRBV28

CDR3 protein: ASSLGQGTYNEQF
J gene: TRBJ2-1
V gene: TRBV11-2

CDR3 protein: ASSRTGKETQY
J gene: TRBJ2-5
V gene: TRBV5-5

CDR3 protein: AISPSPGGGDTEAF
J gene: TRBJ1-1
V gene: TRBV10-3

CDR3 protein: ASSAHYWGGGYT
J gene: TRBJ1-2
V gene: TRBV9

CDR3 protein: ASSPPGKGAWTEAF
J gene: TRBJ1-1
V gene: TRBV9

CDR3 protein: ASSLVTSGVYNEQF
J gene: TRBJ2-1
V gene: TRBV7-3

CDR3 protein: ASSSIRPGYT
J gene: TRBJ1-2
V gene: TRBV28

CDR3 protein: ASSPTQGAGEKLF
J gene: TRBJ1-4
V gene: TRBV5-4

CDR3 protein: ASSQVGTENTGELF
J gene: TRBJ2-2
V gene: TRBV4-1

CDR3 protein: ASSFLSPDRGYGYT
J gene: TRBJ1-2
V gene: TRBV5-6

CDR3 protein: ASSLGQGPYGYT
J gene: TRBJ1-2
V gene: TRBV7-8

CDR3 protein: ASSPLAGEYNEQF
J gene: TRBJ2-1
V gene: TRBV2

CDR3 protein: ASSLRHLQGEQF
J gene: TRBJ2-1
V gene: TRBV7-3

CDR3 protein: ASSEDGIKGMF
J gene: TRBJ1-4
V gene: TRBV10-2

CDR3 protein: ASSQEFQGINGYT
J gene: TRBJ1-2
V gene: TRBV3-1/TRBV3-2

CDR3 protein: ASSLRFQGAYEQY
J gene: TRBJ2-7
V gene: TRBV5-4

CDR3 protein: ASRTQGYTGELF
J gene: TRBJ2-2
V gene: TRBV27

CDR3 protein: ASSERGNYGYT
J gene: TRBJ1-2
V gene: TRBV25-1

CDR3 protein: ASSLARLAGDGEQF
J gene: TRBJ2-1
V gene: TRBV5-4

CDR3 protein: ASSLTGDGEQF
J gene: TRBJ2-1
V gene: TRBV5-4

CDR3 protein: ASSPRQGASNTEAF
J gene: TRBJ1-1
V gene: TRBV4-1

CDR3 protein: ASSQIAGAETGGSGYT
J gene: TRBJ1-2
V gene: TRBV14

CDR3 protein: ASSLGLASGANVLT
J gene: TRBJ2-6
V gene: TRBV5-1

CDR3 protein: ASSKSGIHTDTQY
J gene: TRBJ2-3
V gene: TRBV7-3

CDR3 protein: ASSFLGSTEAF
J gene: TRBJ1-1
V gene: TRBV5-6

CDR3 protein: ASSLGDYGEQY
J gene: TRBJ2-7
V gene: TRBV28

CDR3 protein: ASSFGENTEAF
J gene: TRBJ1-1
V gene: TRBV27

CDR3 protein: ASSSDRGRDEKLF
J gene: TRBJ1-4
V gene: TRBV5-1

CDR3 protein: ASSLQGTKDEQF
J gene: TRBJ2-1
V gene: TRBV5-4

CDR3 protein: ASSGGTTYNSPLH
J gene: TRBJ1-6
V gene: TRBV5-1

CDR3 protein: ASSSSPYEQY
J gene: TRBJ2-7
V gene: TRBV12-3/TRBV12-4

CDR3 protein: SAIPTGFNQPQH
J gene: TRBJ1-5
V gene: TRBV29-1

CDR3 protein: ASSLGWRYNEQF
J gene: TRBJ2-1
V gene: TRBV27

CDR3 protein: ASSFGDTDTQY
J gene: TRBJ2-3
V gene: TRBV7-3

CDR3 protein: ASSSRRLEGEKLF
J gene: TRBJ1-4
V gene: TRBV19

CDR3 protein: ASAGSANEKLF
J gene: TRBJ1-4
V gene: TRBV11-1

CDR3 protein: ASSLFRGETQY
J gene: TRBJ2-5
V gene: TRBV19

CDR3 protein: ASSVAGGGSEQF
J gene: TRBJ2-1
V gene: TRBV9

CDR3 protein: ATSEMGRQPQH
J gene: TRBJ1-5
V gene: TRBV24-1

CDR3 protein: ASRLSFTPTDTQY
J gene: TRBJ2-3
V gene: TRBV6-5

CDR3 protein: ASSSPRDRGMGEQF
J gene: TRBJ2-1
V gene: TRBV5-1

CDR3 protein: ASSLLEGEQY
J gene: TRBJ2-7
V gene: TRBV12-3/TRBV12-4

CDR3 protein: ASSLEEGPYEQY
J gene: TRBJ2-7
V gene: TRBV5-1

CDR3 protein: SGGRGLTEAF
J gene: TRBJ1-1
V gene: TRBV29-1

CDR3 protein: ASSQGQGIQPQH
J gene: TRBJ1-5
V gene: TRBV3-1/TRBV3-2